This T cell receptor beta chain came from a study of blood T cell repertoires in COVID-19. Study overall: COVID-19 samples, acute and convalescent, were from the United States, Italy and Spain.

The CDR3 loop spans 14 amino acids. In germline, CDR1 is KGHDR, CDR2 SFDVKD. The V gene lost 9 bases and the J gene lost 3 bases, with 15 bases spanning the gap. Per the authors' pipeline: Using reference gene primer amplification, nucleated cell counts were estimated. Some clones are missing from TCRdb's copy, which holds only in-frame ones; the method was immunoSEQ multiplex PCR. Clone size and the V and J calls come from that table; the DNA yielded D and trimming. The sample yields about 50,000 clones, about 89% seen once. Sequenced: peripheral blood. The rearrangement joins TRBV24-1 to TRBJ2-3, with D unclear. The sequence derives from a human donor in a cohort sampled during active COVID-19. For the CDR3, the DNA is TGTGCCACCGCGACCCCCTCGGGTACAGATACGCAGTATTTT. Its translation is CATATPSGTDTQYF.